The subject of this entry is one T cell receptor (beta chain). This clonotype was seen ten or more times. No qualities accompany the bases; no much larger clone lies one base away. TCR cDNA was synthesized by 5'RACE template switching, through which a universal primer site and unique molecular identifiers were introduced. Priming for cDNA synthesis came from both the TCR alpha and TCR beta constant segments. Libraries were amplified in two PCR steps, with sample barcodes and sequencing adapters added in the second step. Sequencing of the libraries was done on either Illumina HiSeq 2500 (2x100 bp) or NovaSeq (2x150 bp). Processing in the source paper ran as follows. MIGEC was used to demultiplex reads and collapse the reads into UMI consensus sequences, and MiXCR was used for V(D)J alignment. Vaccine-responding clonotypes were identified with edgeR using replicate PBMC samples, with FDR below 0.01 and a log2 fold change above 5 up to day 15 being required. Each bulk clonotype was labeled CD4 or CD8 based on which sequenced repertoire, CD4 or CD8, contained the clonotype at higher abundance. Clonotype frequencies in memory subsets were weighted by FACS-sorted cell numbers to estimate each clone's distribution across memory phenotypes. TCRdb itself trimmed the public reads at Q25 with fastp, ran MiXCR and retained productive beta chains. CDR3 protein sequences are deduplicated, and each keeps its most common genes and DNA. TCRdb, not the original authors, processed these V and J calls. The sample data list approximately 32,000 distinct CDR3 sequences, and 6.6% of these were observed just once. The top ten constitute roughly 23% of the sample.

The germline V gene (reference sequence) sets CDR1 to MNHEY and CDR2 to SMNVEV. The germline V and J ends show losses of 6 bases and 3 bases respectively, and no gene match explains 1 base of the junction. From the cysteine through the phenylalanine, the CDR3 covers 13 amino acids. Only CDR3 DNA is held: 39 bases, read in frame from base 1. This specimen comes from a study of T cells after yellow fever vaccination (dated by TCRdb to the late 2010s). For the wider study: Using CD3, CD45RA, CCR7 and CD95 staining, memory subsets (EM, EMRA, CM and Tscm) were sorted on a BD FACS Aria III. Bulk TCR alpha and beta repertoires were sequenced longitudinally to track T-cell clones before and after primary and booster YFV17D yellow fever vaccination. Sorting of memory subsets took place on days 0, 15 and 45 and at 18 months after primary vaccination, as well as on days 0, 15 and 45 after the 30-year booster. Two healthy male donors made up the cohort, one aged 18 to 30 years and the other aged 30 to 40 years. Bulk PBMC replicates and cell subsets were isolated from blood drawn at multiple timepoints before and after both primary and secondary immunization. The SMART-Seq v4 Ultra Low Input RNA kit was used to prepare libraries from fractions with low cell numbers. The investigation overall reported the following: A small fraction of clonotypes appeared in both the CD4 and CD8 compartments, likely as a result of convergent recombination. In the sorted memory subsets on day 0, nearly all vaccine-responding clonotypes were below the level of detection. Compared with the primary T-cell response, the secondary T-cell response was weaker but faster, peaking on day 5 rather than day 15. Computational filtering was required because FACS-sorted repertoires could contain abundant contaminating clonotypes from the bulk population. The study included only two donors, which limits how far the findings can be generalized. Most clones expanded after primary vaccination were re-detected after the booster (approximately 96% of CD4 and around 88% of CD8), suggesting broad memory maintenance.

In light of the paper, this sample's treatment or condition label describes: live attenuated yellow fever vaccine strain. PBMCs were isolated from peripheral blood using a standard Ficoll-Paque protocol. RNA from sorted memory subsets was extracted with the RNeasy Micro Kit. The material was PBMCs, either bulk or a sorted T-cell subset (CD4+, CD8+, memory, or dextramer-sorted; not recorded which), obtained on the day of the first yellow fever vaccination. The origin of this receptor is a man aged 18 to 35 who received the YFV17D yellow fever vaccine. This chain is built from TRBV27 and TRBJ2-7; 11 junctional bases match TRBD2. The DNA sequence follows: TGTGCCAGCAGACTAGCGGGGGACTACGAGCAGTACTTC. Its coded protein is CASRLAGDYEQYF.